The 20 T cell receptor beta chains below come from one sample, sequenced in a study of breast tumors, draining lymph nodes, adjacent tissues. TCRdb redid the calling of the multiplex PCR reads with MiXCR, one entry per CDR3 protein. The sample contains fewer than 200,000 distinct CDR3 sequences, 30% to 35% of which appear only once. Breast cancer patients provided tissue from their axillary draining lymph nodes. The source material was axillary lymph node tissue. All receptors derive from a female donor with breast cancer. Some clones in this sample may be carry-over from other donors' samples.

Notes on this clonotype: An end of the junction differs from the germline gene, which may be a read error. The chain employs TRBV7-3 and TRBJ2-7, with D hard to call. This CDR3 spans 16 amino acids. Germline CDR1 reads SGHTA; CDR2 reads FQGTGA. The CDR3 is CASSFRRGPTYNEQLF. The CDR3 nucleotides are TGTGCCAGCAGCTTTAGACGCGGCCCTACCTACAATGAGCAGTTGTTC.

This clonotype occurred many times. The J gene is TRBJ2-2, the V gene TRBV12-3 or TRBV12-4; D call uncertain. The CDR3 is 16 amino acids. The germline V and J ends were trimmed by 3 bases and 0 bases, with 11 bases remaining between them. The CDR3 is CASSLYGSTNTGELFF. The CDR3 region has the DNA TGTGCCAGCAGTTTGTACGGGTCGACGAACACCGGGGAGCTGTTTTTT.

This clonotype was detected once. With a much larger clone just one base away, this may be a read error. The rearrangement joins TRBV30 to TRBJ2-7, with 7 bases fitting TRBD1. Germline V gene sequence: CDR1 GTSNPN, CDR2 SVGIG (reference sequence). The CDR3 consists of 14 residues. After removal of 7 bases from V and 5 bases from J, the junction contained 14 bases not matched to a gene. The CDR3 DNA reads TGTGCCTTTAGGGGCTGGGCAGGGGGTAACGAGCAGTACTTC. Its translation: CAFRGWAGGNEQYF.

This clonotype occurred many times. The chain has TRBV20-1 and TRBJ2-1; 9 bases match TRBD1. Germline V gene sequence: CDR1 DFQATT, CDR2 SNEGSKA (reference sequence). This CDR3 has 15 residues. V lost 0 bases to trimming and J lost 5 bases; unmatched junction nucleotides: 5. The CDR3 here is CSARDLGTGNNEQFF. The CDR3 region has the DNA TGCAGTGCTAGAGATCTAGGGACAGGGAACAATGAGCAGTTCTTC.

The CDR3 DNA reads as TGCGCCAGCAGCTTGGACCCCGCTAGCTCCTACAATGAGCAGTTCTTC. It codes for CASSLDPASSYNEQFF. This chain uses TRBV5-1 with TRBJ2-1; D gene uncertain. CDR3 length: 16 residues. Germline V gene lookup returns CDR1 SGHRS and CDR2 YFSETQ. V gave up 0 bases and J gave up 0 bases, with 10 bases separating them.

This clonotype has only a few counts. V is TRBV24-1 and J is TRBJ2-3; D is perhaps TRBD1 (5 bases). Trimming shortened V by 10 bases and J by 2 bases, and 18 bases separated the two germline ends. CDR1 is KGHDR and CDR2 is SFDVKD in the germline V gene. This CDR3 has 15 residues. The CDR3 DNA is TGTGCCACTCAGAAAGCCCAAGGGGCCACAGATACGCAGTATTTT. This translates into CATQKAQGATDTQYF.

This clonotype was seen ten or more times. This chain uses TRBV7-2 with TRBJ1-5, with TRBD1 as a possible D gene (5 bases). Trimming took off 3 bases at V and 1 base at J, with 13 bases between the two ends. Germline lookup yields CDR1 SGHTA and CDR2 FQGNSA. CDR3 size: 16 residues. The CDR3 DNA reads TGTGCCAGCAGCTTGACGGGACGGACAAGCAATCAGCCCCAGCATTTT. Its translation: CASSLTGRTSNQPQHF. The full variable domain, with the rest looked up from reference TRBV7-2 and TRBJ1-5, is GAGVSQSPSNKVTEKGKDVELRCDPISGHTALYWYRQSLGQGLEFLIYFQGNSAPDKSGLPSDRFSAERTGGSVSTLTIQRTQQEDSAVYLCASSLTGRTSNQPQHFGDGTRLSIL.

This clonotype was seen ten or more times. V usage is TRBV19 and J usage is TRBJ2-3, with D perhaps matching TRBD2 (7 bases). CDR1 LNHDA and CDR2 SQIVND come from the germline V gene (reference sequence). Trimming pared 2 bases from V and 3 bases from J, leaving 15 bases between. The CDR3 extends over 16 amino acids. The CDR3 region has the DNA TGTGCCAGTAGTATATCGGGGGGCAGTAAAACAGATACGCAGTATTTT. Translation gives CASSISGGSKTDTQYF.

Note on this clonotype: The CDR3 end shows no conserved phenylalanine or tryptophan, and so a read error is likely. V usage is TRBV15 and J usage is TRBJ1-4; a possible D gene is TRBD1 (5 bases). V shed 5 bases and J shed 2 bases, with 15 bases lying between them. Germline CDR1 LNHNV, CDR2 YYDKDF (reference sequence). CDR3 length: 16 residues. Here the CDR3 reads CATSRYTGGTNEKLFL. In DNA form, the CDR3 reads TGTGCCACCAGCCGATACACGGGGGGTACTAATGAAAAACTGTTTCTT.

V and J are TRBV7-3 and TRBJ2-7; D is undetermined. Per the germline V gene, CDR1 is SGHTA and CDR2 is FQGTGA. This CDR3 is built from 13 residues. Trimming took 5 bases from V and 3 from J, leaving 11 bases between them. The CDR3, as DNA: TGTGCCAGCAGCCCAACGGCAGGCTACGAGCAGTACTTC. Amino acid sequence: CASSPTAGYEQYF.

This clonotype was counted only a few times. The rearrangement joins TRBV7-9 to TRBJ2-2; 8 positions agree with TRBD2. V shed 1 base, J shed 2 bases, and the junction held 3 bases outside the gene matches. Germline values: CDR1 SEHNR, CDR2 FQNEAQ (reference sequence). CDR3 length: 16 amino acids. Here the CDR3 reads CASSLVAGGNTGELFF. CDR3 nucleotide sequence: TGTGCCAGCAGCTTAGTGGCGGGAGGAAACACCGGGGAGCTGTTTTTT.

Many counts were recorded for this clonotype. The rearrangement uses TRBV15 and TRBJ2-3; a weak D match, TRBD1 (6 bases). V gave up 5 bases and J gave up 6 bases, with 18 bases separating them. CDR3 length: 15 amino acids. Per germline, CDR1 LNHNV and CDR2 YYDKDF (reference sequence). CDR3 DNA: TGTGCCACCAGCCCAGACAGGTCCCGTAGGGATACGCAGTATTTT. Encoded protein: CATSPDRSRRDTQYF.

This clonotype was picked up many times. The chain has TRBV7-2 and TRBJ2-1; 13 nucleotides align to TRBD2. CDR1 SGHTA and CDR2 FQGNSA come from the germline V gene. V dropped 5 bases and J dropped 0; count of bases not matched to a gene: 10. The CDR3 is 19 amino acids. This CDR3 is CASSKLAGGPRSSYNEQFF. The CDR3 DNA is TGTGCCAGCAGCAAACTAGCGGGGGGGCCACGGTCCTCCTACAATGAGCAGTTCTTC.

About this clonotype: At one boundary the junction diverges from the germline segment, which might be a read error. V gene TRBV6-5 combines with J gene TRBJ2-6; 10 bases agree with TRBD1. Germline values: CDR1 MNHEY, CDR2 SVGAGI. CDR3 length: 14 amino acids. CDR3 region: CASSPGTGAHVPTF. The CDR3 nucleotides read TGTGCCAGCAGTCCTGGGACAGGGGCCCACGTCCCGACTTTC.

The chain is built from TRBV20-1 and TRBJ2-6; D could derive from TRBD1 or TRBD2 (5 bases each). Germline V gene sequence: CDR1 DFQATT, CDR2 SNEGSKA (reference sequence). The CDR3 is 17 residues long. V shed 2 bases and J shed 0 bases, with 14 bases lying between them. CDR3: CSARLPGRRSGANVLTF. The CDR3, as DNA: TGCAGTGCTAGATTACCGGGACGGCGCTCTGGGGCCAACGTCCTGACTTTC.

As regards this clonotype: This could be a read error, since a much larger clone is one nucleotide away. This chain links TRBV7-8 with TRBJ1-2, with a possible D match to TRBD1 (5 bases). The CDR3 has 14 amino acids. CDR1 SGHVS and CDR2 FQNEAQ come from the germline V gene. The CDR3 loop reads CAGSLAKGVYGYTF. The CDR3 DNA reads TGTGCCGGCAGCTTAGCGAAAGGGGTTTATGGCTACACCTTC.

This clonotype appeared many times. V gene TRBV25-1 combines with J gene TRBJ2-2; D might be TRBD1 (6 bases). CDR3 length equals 14 residues. The V end lost 1 base, the J end lost 5 bases, and 8 bases lay between the germline ends. Germline CDR1 and CDR2: MGHDK and SYGVNS. CDR3 protein: CASSEFTGTGELFF. The DNA of the CDR3 is TGTGCCAGCAGTGAATTTACAGGGACCGGGGAGCTGTTTTTT.

This clonotype appeared once. The conserved phenylalanine or tryptophan is not found at the CDR3 terminus, so this likely reflects a read error. The DNA is omitted, as the CDR3 cannot be located on it reliably, and the CDR3 follows TCRdb's listing. CDR3 sequence: CASIGGSGSWLSMATQS. J is TRBJ1-2 and V is TRBV19. CDR1 is LNHDA and CDR2 is SQIVND in the germline V gene (reference sequence). The CDR3 contains 17 residues when both ends are counted.

This clonotype was counted ten times or more. The rearrangement links TRBV12-3 or TRBV12-4 to TRBJ2-7, with D possibly being TRBD2 (5 bases). The CDR3 sequence is 16 residues long. V gave up 6 bases and J gave up 6 bases, with 24 bases separating them. CDR3 sequence: CASSFPGSYRLGEQYF. In DNA form, the CDR3 reads TGTGCCAGCAGCTTCCCGGGGTCGTACCGCTTGGGCGAGCAGTACTTC.

This clonotype was counted many times. The chain carries TRBV6-5 and TRBJ1-2; D unclear. This CDR3 contains 11 residues. V lost 7 bases and J 5 bases, leaving 8 bases between the germline ends. Looked up from germline, CDR1 is MNHEY and CDR2 is SVGAGI. The CDR3 here is CASTPGYGYTF. CDR3 sequence (DNA): TGTGCCAGCACCCCCGGGTATGGCTACACCTTC.